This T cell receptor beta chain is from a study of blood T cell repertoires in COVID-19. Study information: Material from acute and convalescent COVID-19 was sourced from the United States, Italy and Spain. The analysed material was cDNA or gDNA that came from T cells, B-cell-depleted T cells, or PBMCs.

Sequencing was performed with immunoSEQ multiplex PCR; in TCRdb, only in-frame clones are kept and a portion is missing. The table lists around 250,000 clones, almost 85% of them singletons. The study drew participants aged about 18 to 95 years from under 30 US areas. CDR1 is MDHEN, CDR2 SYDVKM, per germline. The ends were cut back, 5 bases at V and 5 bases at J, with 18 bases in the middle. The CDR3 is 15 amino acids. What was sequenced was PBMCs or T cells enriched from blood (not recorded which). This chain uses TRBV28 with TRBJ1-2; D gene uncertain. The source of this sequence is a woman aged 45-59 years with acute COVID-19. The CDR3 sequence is CASSPLGYRAYGYTF. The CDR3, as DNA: TGTGCCAGCAGTCCCTTGGGTTACAGAGCATATGGCTACACCTTC.